These 29 T cell receptor beta chains came from one sample sequenced in a study of cytomegalovirus exposure and HLA in healthy donors. The PCR had 60 Vbeta and 13 Jbeta primers. Profiling relied on immunoSEQ multiplex PCR, and the TCRdb table lists in-frame clones only, not all of them. The table has 200,000 to 250,000 clones, about 89% seen once. Sample: PBMCs. The receptors were gathered from a woman aged 18 to 35 in good health and CMV-seronegative.

The chain combines TRBV21-1 with TRBJ2-2; the table's D call of TRBD1 was not tested on the DNA. TRBV21-1 is classified as a pseudogene. This CDR3 has 14 amino acids. DNA for the CDR3: TGTGCCAGCCGAACAGGGGGAGGTACCGGGGAGCTGTTTTTT. It encodes CASRTGGGTGELFF.

The chain employs TRBV7-9 and TRBJ1-1; D uncertain. CDR1 is SEHNR and CDR2 is FQNEAQ in the germline V gene (reference sequence). The CDR3 totals 14 residues. V shed 2 bases and J shed 2 bases, with 9 bases lying between them. CDR3 nucleotide sequence: TGTGCCAGCAGCTTATTCCAGGATAACACTGAAGCTTTCTTT. Amino acids: CASSLFQDNTEAFF.

The chain has TRBV10-2 and TRBJ2-3; 10 bases fit TRBD2. CDR1 WSHSY and CDR2 SAAADI come from the germline V gene. Trimming cost V 6 bases and J 6 bases; bases outside gene matches: 9. The CDR3 sequence is 15 residues long. In DNA form, the CDR3 reads TGCGCCAGCAGGAGGCTAGCGGGAGCCCCCGATACGCAGTATTTT. As protein: CASRRLAGAPDTQYF.

This rearrangement joins TRBV5-8 to TRBJ1-1, with D maybe TRBD1 (6 bases). The CDR3 consists of 16 residues. Looked up from germline, CDR1 is SGHTS and CDR2 is YDEGEE. Trimming shortened V by 0 bases and J by 4 bases, and 16 bases separated the two germline ends. CDR3 nucleotide sequence: TGTGCCAGCAGCTTGGCCGGGCTATCCAGGGGCACTGAAGCTTTCTTT. This gives the protein CASSLAGLSRGTEAFF.

This sequence joins TRBV5-4 and TRBJ1-2; 7 bases agree with TRBD1. Germline assignment: CDR1 SGHNT and CDR2 YYREEE (reference sequence). V shed 3 bases, J shed 2 bases, and the junction held 10 bases outside the gene matches. This CDR3 has 16 residues. The CDR3 loop is CASSSPAETGNYGYTF. The CDR3 coding sequence is TGTGCCAGCAGCTCTCCGGCGGAGACAGGGAACTATGGCTACACCTTC. The variable domain in full, completed from reference TRBV5-4 and TRBJ1-2, reads ETGVTQSPTHLIKTRGQQVTLRCSSQSGHNTVSWYQQALGQGPQFIFQYYREEENGRGNFPPRFSGLQFPNYSSELNVNALELDDSALYLCASSSPAETGNYGYTFGSGTRLTVV.

The chain recombines TRBV19 with TRBJ1-6, with D perhaps TRBD1 (5 bases). The CDR3 is made up of 14 amino acids. Germline lookup yields CDR1 LNHDA and CDR2 SQIVND (reference sequence). Trimming took 2 bases from V and 9 from J, leaving 11 bases between them. CDR3 residues: CASSIPQGGSPLHF. CDR3 DNA sequence: TGTGCCAGTAGTATACCGCAGGGTGGTTCACCCCTCCACTTT.

The J gene is TRBJ2-1, the V gene TRBV4-1; D possibly corresponds to TRBD1 (6 bases). The CDR3 is made up of 19 amino acids. V was clipped by 1 base and J by 9 bases, with 28 bases between them. Germline values: CDR1 MGHRA, CDR2 YSYEKL. CDR3 loop: CASSQGYLRGYFQFGEQFF. Written as DNA, the CDR3 is TGCGCCAGCAGCCAAGGGTATTTGAGGGGGTATTTTCAATTCGGTGAGCAGTTCTTC.

J is TRBJ2-1 and V is TRBV7-9, with D possibly matching TRBD2 (5 bases). V lost 6 bases and J 4 bases, leaving 10 bases between the germline ends. Germline V lookup: CDR1 SEHNR, CDR2 FQNEAQ (reference sequence). The CDR3 spans 13 residues. The DNA for the CDR3 is TGTGCCAGCAGGTTACTAGATTACAATGAGCAGTTCTTC. Its translation: CASRLLDYNEQFF.

The chain has TRBV2 and TRBJ2-5; a weak D match, TRBD2 (5 bases). Trimming cost V 7 bases and J 9 bases, with 15 bases left between them. The CDR3 has 12 amino acids. Germline V gene data show CDR1 as SNHLY and CDR2 as FYNNEI. The DNA of the CDR3 is TGTGCCAGCAAGGGCCTCTCGGAGGCCCAGTACTTC. This codes for CASKGLSEAQYF.

The chain uses TRBV4-1 and TRBJ2-3, with a possible D match to TRBD2 (6 bases). CDR3 length: 15 amino acids. Trimming took 5 bases from V and 6 from J, leaving 18 bases between them. Germline V gene lookup returns CDR1 MGHRA and CDR2 YSYEKL. The CDR3 DNA follows: TGCGCCAGCAGCTTCCGGGGGACCCATCTGGATACGCAGTATTTT. It translates to CASSFRGTHLDTQYF.

The V gene is TRBV6-6, the J gene TRBJ2-1; 11 nucleotides line up with TRBD2. The CDR3 covers 14 residues. The V gene end was trimmed by 6 bases and the J gene end by 8 bases; junction bases not matched to a gene: 6. The V gene's germline CDR1 is MNHNY and CDR2 SVGAGI (reference sequence). Written as DNA, the CDR3 is TGTGCCAGCAGCCGAGCTAGCGGGAGGCATGAGCAGTTCTTC. This gives the protein CASSRASGRHEQFF.

The chain has TRBV7-9 and TRBJ2-7; 8 bases are shared with TRBD2. The CDR3 is 13 residues long. V lost 5 bases, J lost 3 bases, and 3 bases stayed unmatched. Germline CDR1 reads SEHNR; CDR2 reads FQNEAQ (reference sequence). The CDR3 loop is CASSPGTSYEQYF. CDR3 nucleotides: TGTGCCAGCAGCCCTGGGACTAGCTACGAGCAGTACTTC.

This chain joins TRBV4-1 and TRBJ1-1; D not resolved. CDR3 size: 15 residues. Germline CDR1 reads MGHRA; CDR2 reads YSYEKL. Deletions cut 0 bases from V and 3 bases from J, with 11 bases between. The CDR3 is CASSQDWLLDTEAFF. The CDR3 region has the DNA TGCGCCAGCAGCCAAGATTGGCTCCTGGACACTGAAGCTTTCTTT.

The rearrangement joins TRBV6-1 to TRBJ2-7, with 9 bases that match TRBD1. This CDR3 is 14 amino acids long. Germline CDR1 and CDR2: MNHNS and SASEGT. V trimming: 7 bases; J trimming: 3 bases; junction bases outside the gene matches: 7. The CDR3 loop reads CASIVGQGFYEQYF. CDR3 sequence (DNA): TGTGCCAGCATTGTGGGACAGGGTTTCTACGAGCAGTACTTC.

The chain carries TRBV11-2 and TRBJ1-1; D possibly corresponds to TRBD1 (5 bases). The CDR3 is 15 amino acids. The V end lost 4 bases, the J end lost 2 bases, and 14 bases lay between the germline ends. Germline V gene data show CDR1 as SGHAT and CDR2 as FQNNGV. In nucleotides, the CDR3 is TGTGCCAGCAGCTCCGGCAAGGGGCGCAACACTGAAGCTTTCTTT. Amino acids: CASSSGKGRNTEAFF.

This clone showed up just once. Here the CDR3 reads CASSPVGQGTRYGYTF. The CDR3 nucleotides are TGCGCCAGCAGTCCCGTGGGACAGGGTACGAGATATGGCTACACCTTC. V and J are TRBV4-3 and TRBJ1-2; 9 positions match TRBD1. CDR1 LGHNA and CDR2 YSLEER come from the germline V gene. After removal of 6 bases from V and 5 bases from J, the junction contained 13 bases not matched to a gene. The CDR3 has 16 residues.

This clone was picked up one time. The chain has TRBV7-2 and TRBJ2-2; 9 bases are a match to TRBD2. The V gene's germline CDR1 is SGHTA and CDR2 FQGNSA. This CDR3 is built from 16 residues. V lost 5 bases to trimming and J lost 2 bases; unmatched junction nucleotides: 6. CDR3 nucleotides: TGTGCCAGCAGCCGAGGGACTAGCCTAAACACCGGGGAGCTGTTTTTT. It encodes CASSRGTSLNTGELFF. Complete variable domain (other parts from reference TRBV7-2 and TRBJ2-2): GAGVSQSPSNKVTEKGKDVELRCDPISGHTALYWYRQSLGQGLEFLIYFQGNSAPDKSGLPSDRFSAERTGGSVSTLTIQRTQQEDSAVYLCASSRGTSLNTGELFFGEGSRLTVL.

This chain uses TRBV4-2 with TRBJ2-7, with D maybe TRBD2 (5 bases). CDR1 is LGHNA and CDR2 is YNFKEQ in the germline V gene. V was clipped by 4 bases and J by 4 bases, with 8 bases between them. The CDR3 contains 12 residues. The CDR3, as DNA: TGTGCCAGCAGCCCCCGAGGGTACGAGCAGTACTTC. Its translation is CASSPRGYEQYF.

The chain uses TRBV5-1 and TRBJ2-1; 8 nucleotides align to TRBD1. The CDR3 spans 15 residues. In germline, CDR1 is SGHRS, CDR2 YFSETQ. The V gene end was trimmed by 4 bases and the J gene end by 7 bases; junction bases not matched to a gene: 10. As DNA, the CDR3 is TGCGCCAGCAGCCTGGTGCGACAGGGGAGGAATGAGCAGTTCTTC. It yields the protein CASSLVRQGRNEQFF.

This sequence joins TRBV28 and TRBJ2-3, with 11 bases that match TRBD2. Germline V CDR1 and CDR2: MDHEN, SYDVKM. Unmatched junction bases numbered 7, after V lost 6 bases and J lost 2 bases. CDR3 size: 16 residues. CDR3 loop: CASSRRLAGLTDTQYF. The DNA for the CDR3 is TGTGCCAGCAGCCGTAGACTAGCGGGGCTCACAGATACGCAGTATTTT.

The sample holds one count of this clone. This chain uses TRBV9 with TRBJ1-4, with D possibly TRBD1 on 6 matching bases. The length of the CDR3 is 17 residues. Germline CDR1 reads SGDLS; CDR2 reads YYNGEE. The V end lost 3 bases, the J end lost 5 bases, and 20 bases lay between the germline ends. The DNA for the CDR3 is TGTGCCAGCAGCGCGACCGTCGCGACAGGAGAGAATGAAAAACTGTTTTTT. Translation gives CASSATVATGENEKLFF.

The V and J genes are TRBV5-1 and TRBJ2-1, with a weak D call TRBD1 (6 bases). The length of the CDR3 is 14 residues. CDR1 SGHRS and CDR2 YFSETQ come from the germline V gene. Trimming removed 4 bases from V and 2 bases from J, with 10 bases in between. DNA for the CDR3: TGCGCCAGCAGCGCGACAGGACCCTACAATGAGCAGTTCTTC. Translation: CASSATGPYNEQFF.

The chain recombines TRBV9 with TRBJ1-1, with D perhaps TRBD1 (6 bases). This CDR3 is 15 amino acids long. The V gene lost 3 bases and the J gene lost 4 bases, with 16 bases spanning the gap. CDR1 and CDR2 from the germline V gene are SGDLS and YYNGEE. CDR3 coding DNA: TGTGCCAGCAGCGAGATCGGGACATTAGGCACTGAAGCTTTCTTT. Its translation: CASSEIGTLGTEAFF.

DNA of the CDR3: TGTGCCAGCAGCTTAGCAGGGACTAGAGAAGAGCAGTACTTC. Translation: CASSLAGTREEQYF. The chain combines TRBV7-2 with TRBJ2-7; 8 bases are shared with TRBD2. This CDR3 is 14 amino acids long. Unmatched junction bases numbered 5, after V lost 0 bases and J lost 7 bases. CDR1 and CDR2 from the germline V gene are SGHTA and FQGNSA. The variable domain in full, with the rest retrieved from reference TRBV7-2 and TRBJ2-7, is GAGVSQSPSNKVTEKGKDVELRCDPISGHTALYWYRQSLGQGLEFLIYFQGNSAPDKSGLPSDRFSAERTGGSVSTLTIQRTQQEDSAVYLCASSLAGTREEQYFGPGTRLTVT.

The CDR3 reads CASSESLYNEQFF. DNA of the CDR3: TGCGCCAGCAGTGAGTCACTATACAATGAGCAGTTCTTC. This chain links TRBV10-2 with TRBJ2-1; D uncertain. Trimming removed 0 bases from V and 4 bases from J, with 4 bases in between. The germline gives CDR1 WSHSY, CDR2 SAAADI. The CDR3 loop spans 13 amino acids.

The chain combines TRBV11-3 with TRBJ1-5, with no clear D. Per germline, CDR1 SGHNT and CDR2 YENEEA. Trimming shortened V by 5 bases and J by 0 bases, and 8 bases separated the two germline ends. The CDR3 is 14 amino acids. The DNA of the CDR3 is TGTGCCAGCAGCCCTTATTATAGCAATCAGCCCCAGCATTTT. It specifies CASSPYYSNQPQHF.

This chain uses TRBV5-1 with TRBJ2-3, with 11 nucleotides matching TRBD2. V trimming: 4 bases; J trimming: 7 bases; junction bases outside the gene matches: 8. Germline V CDR1 and CDR2: SGHRS, YFSETQ. CDR3 length: 15 amino acids. CDR3 residues: CASSVSGRAPHTQYF. CDR3 coding DNA: TGCGCCAGCAGCGTTAGCGGGAGGGCCCCACATACGCAGTATTTT.

This chain joins TRBV18 and TRBJ2-3; 8 nucleotides match TRBD1. V was clipped by 5 bases and J by 0 bases; unmatched bases: 10. The CDR3 has 17 amino acids. CDR1 and CDR2 from the germline V gene are KGHSH and LQKENI. The CDR3 here is CASSSTPGGPSTDTQYF. In DNA, the CDR3 is TGTGCCAGCTCATCCACCCCAGGGGGCCCTAGCACAGATACGCAGTATTTT.

The chain links TRBV11-2 to TRBJ2-1, with 7 bases aligning to TRBD2. V lost 9 bases, J lost 6 bases, and 8 bases stayed unmatched. The CDR3 consists of 13 residues. Germline lookup yields CDR1 SGHAT and CDR2 FQNNGV. CDR3 DNA sequence: TGTGCCAGTCGGACTAGTCGAGGCAATGAGCAGTTCTTC. Protein product: CASRTSRGNEQFF.